The 16 T cell receptor beta chains below all came from one sample that was sequenced in a study of identical twins. TCRdb reanalysed the 5' RACE reads using MiXCR and keeps one entry per CDR3 protein. The sample has about 220,000 distinct CDR3 sequences, over 5% seen once. The same sample was also used in a study of T cells expressing NK-cell markers.

What was sequenced was CD8+ T cells sorted from blood. All receptors derive from a woman aged 18-29 years in good health.

The chain carries TRBV7-9 and TRBJ1-2; 9 bases fit TRBD1. Trimming removed 4 bases from V and 13 bases from J; junction bases left unmatched: 7. This CDR3 contains 12 residues. Germline CDR1 reads SEHNR; CDR2 reads FQNEAQ (reference sequence). The CDR3 spells CASSSTGTGFTF. CDR3 DNA sequence: TGTGCCAGCAGCTCAACAGGGACAGGGTTCACCTTC.

The rearrangement links TRBV5-1 to TRBJ1-1, with a tentative D call TRBD1 (6 bases). Per the germline V gene, CDR1 is SGHRS and CDR2 is YFSETQ. The V end was cut by 5 bases, the J end by 7 bases, with 15 bases between. The CDR3 runs 13 residues. Here the CDR3 DNA reads TGCGCCAGCAGGTCAGGGGAAACCCATGAAGCTTTCTTT. Its translation is CASRSGETHEAFF.

The CDR3 reads CASSFWGGSTDTQYF. The CDR3 region has the DNA TGTGCCAGCAGTTTCTGGGGGGGGAGCACAGATACGCAGTATTTT. The rearrangement joins TRBV27 to TRBJ2-3; TRBD2 matches 7 bases. Looked up from germline, CDR1 is MNHEY and CDR2 is SMNVEV (reference sequence). The CDR3 sequence is 15 residues long. The J segment lost 0 bases and the V segment lost 3 bases, leaving 3 bases of the junction unmatched.

This clonotype was observed many times. The CDR3 region has the DNA TGTGCCAGCAGCCAAGAAGGGGAAAACATTCAGTACTTC. Its translation is CASSQEGENIQYF. V usage is TRBV14 and J usage is TRBJ2-4; tentatively, D is TRBD1 (5 bases). Germline CDR1 and CDR2: SGHDN and FVKESK. Trimming stripped 0 bases from V and 5 bases from J, with 5 bases between. The CDR3 extends over 13 amino acids.

This clonotype was recorded at least ten times. This chain connects TRBV4-3 to TRBJ2-1; the D call may be TRBD1 or TRBD2 (5 bases each). The CDR3 is 14 residues long. V was pared by 3 bases and J by 9 bases, with 15 bases between. CDR1 is LGHNA, CDR2 YSLEER, per germline. The CDR3 nucleotides are TGCGCCAGCAGCCAGGCGGACCCGAGGGGTGAGCAGTTCTTC. This gives the protein CASSQADPRGEQFF.

This clonotype was observed a few times. J is TRBJ2-5 and V is TRBV7-2, with D perhaps matching TRBD1 (5 bases). The CDR3 totals 12 residues. V lost 3 bases and J 8 bases, leaving 10 bases between the germline ends. Germline loops: CDR1 SGHTA, CDR2 FQGNSA. The CDR3 nucleotides are TGTGCCAGCAGCTTCCAGGGCAGTACCCAGTACTTC. Translating it yields CASSFQGSTQYF. Based on the CDR3 plus reference TRBV7-2 and TRBJ2-5, the full variable domain is GAGVSQSPSNKVTEKGKDVELRCDPISGHTALYWYRQSLGQGLEFLIYFQGNSAPDKSGLPSDRFSAERTGGSVSTLTIQRTQQEDSAVYLCASSFQGSTQYFGPGTRLLVL.

This clonotype was picked up many times. This chain links TRBV3-1 with TRBJ2-7; tentatively, D is TRBD2 (6 bases). This CDR3 has 15 residues. From germline, CDR1 is LGHDT and CDR2 YNNKEL (reference sequence). V dropped 5 bases and J dropped 2 bases, with 16 bases sitting between them. This CDR3 is CASSSGFVSAYEQYF. The CDR3 DNA sequence: TGTGCCAGCAGCAGCGGGTTTGTATCCGCCTACGAGCAGTACTTC.

A few counts support this clonotype. The chain joins TRBV29-1 to TRBJ1-1, with D tentatively TRBD1 (5 bases). The length of the CDR3 is 16 residues. The germline gives CDR1 SQVTM, CDR2 ANQGSEA. With 3 bases removed from V and 0 bases from J, the gap between germline ends came to 17 bases. In DNA, the CDR3 is TGCAGCGTTGAGTCCAGGGCTGGAATAATGAACACTGAAGCTTTCTTT. This codes for CSVESRAGIMNTEAFF.

This clonotype was detected only a few times. The chain links TRBV12-3 or TRBV12-4 to TRBJ1-2, with D hard to call. The CDR3 length is 14 residues. V was clipped by 2 bases and J by 5 bases, with 12 bases between them. The CDR3 is CASSLRGGGYGYTF. As DNA, the CDR3 is TGTGCCAGCAGTTTACGGGGAGGAGGGTATGGCTACACCTTC.

This clonotype was seen more than once but under ten times. The chain's CDR3 is CASSLIQGNQPQHF. DNA of the CDR3: TGTGCCAGCAGTTTAATACAGGGCAATCAGCCCCAGCATTTT. The chain employs TRBV27 and TRBJ1-5; D possibly corresponds to TRBD1 (5 bases). The CDR3 sequence is 14 residues long. The V and J ends lost 2 bases and 2 bases respectively, with 7 bases between them. CDR1 is MNHEY, CDR2 SMNVEV, per germline (reference sequence).

The V and J genes are TRBV3-1 and TRBJ2-7, with TRBD1 matching 7 bases. J was trimmed by 2 bases and V by 8 bases; bases with no gene match: 9. Germline V CDR1 and CDR2: LGHDT, YNNKEL (reference sequence). This CDR3 region has 14 residues. CDR3 residues: CASRRAGGPYEQYF. CDR3 in DNA: TGTGCCAGCCGTCGGGCAGGGGGACCCTACGAGCAGTACTTC.

The CDR3 DNA follows: TGTGCCAGCAGCTTTACCGGACACAGCTTTACCGGGGAGCTGTTTTTT. The encoded protein is CASSFTGHSFTGELFF. The rearrangement links TRBV7-9 to TRBJ2-2; the D gene is possibly TRBD1 (5 bases). The CDR3 covers 16 residues. CDR1 is SEHNR, CDR2 FQNEAQ, per germline (reference sequence). Trimming removed 3 bases from V and 5 bases from J, with 16 bases in between.

The sample holds one count of this clonotype. This rearrangement joins TRBV6-2 or TRBV6-3 to TRBJ2-3, with unresolved D. CDR3 size: 11 residues. V was cut by 11 bases and J by 8 bases, with 14 bases left in between. CDR1 MNHEY and CDR2 SVGEGT come from the germline V gene. The CDR3: CAGGISGTQYF. DNA of the CDR3: TGTGCCGGTGGGATTTCGGGTACGCAGTATTTT.

The chain employs TRBV27 and TRBJ2-7; 7 bases agree with TRBD1. J lost 4 bases, V lost 6 bases, and 6 bases had no gene match. This CDR3 is 13 amino acids long. In germline, CDR1 is MNHEY, CDR2 SMNVEV (reference sequence). The CDR3 spells CASRQGVGYEQYF. For the CDR3, the DNA is TGTGCCAGCAGGCAGGGGGTAGGATACGAGCAGTACTTC.

This clonotype turned up a few times. This chain links TRBV20-1 with TRBJ1-1; D uncertain. Germline CDR1 is DFQATT and CDR2 is SNEGSKA (reference sequence). The CDR3 has 11 residues. V gave up 7 bases and J gave up 2 bases, with 8 bases separating them. The CDR3 loop reads CSGLVNTEAFF. CDR3 nucleotide sequence: TGCAGTGGTCTTGTAAACACTGAAGCTTTCTTT.

Ten or more counts support this clonotype. The chain combines TRBV12-3 or TRBV12-4 with TRBJ1-2; 8 bases map to TRBD1. The trim removed 6 bases at V and 8 bases at J, leaving 8 bases unmatched. The CDR3 sequence is 13 residues long. The DNA for the CDR3 is TGTGCCAGCAGACTCCGGACAGGGCACGGCTACACCTTC. Encoded protein: CASRLRTGHGYTF.